Reported below is one T cell receptor beta chain. These data come from a study of blood T cell repertoires in COVID-19. Original processing methods: For nucleated cells, counts were estimated from reference gene primer amplification. Profiled with immunoSEQ multiplex PCR; TCRdb holds only in-frame clones, not every one. D and trimming were read from the DNA, whereas the V and J calls and clone size are those reported in that table. The repertoire holds about 230,000 clones, with roughly 88% as singletons. Looked up from germline, CDR1 is KGHSH and CDR2 is LQKENI. The trim removed 2 bases at V and 1 base at J, leaving 14 bases unmatched. The CDR3 covers 18 residues.

The sequenced sample consisted of peripheral blood. The TCR originated in a man in his forties who had recovered from COVID-19. The chain has TRBV18 and TRBJ2-7, with 7 nucleotides matching TRBD1. CDR3 nucleotide sequence: TGTGCCAGCTCACCAACCCGGGGTCGGGACAGCAGATCCTACGAGCAGTACTTC. Translation gives CASSPTRGRDSRSYEQYF. The entire variable domain, with the rest obtained from reference TRBV18 and TRBJ2-7, is as follows: NAGVMQNPRHLVRRRGQEARLRCSPMKGHSHVYWYRQLPEEGLKFMVYLQKENIIDESGMPKERFSAEFPKEGPSILRIQQVVRGDSAAYFCASSPTRGRDSRSYEQYFGPGTRLTVT.